Listed below are T cell receptor beta chains from one sample, sequenced in a study of cytomegalovirus exposure and HLA in healthy donors. Clones were sequenced by immunoSEQ multiplex PCR, and TCRdb holds only the in-frame ones, with some missing. This table holds roughly 100,000 clones, around 87% found once. The specimen sequenced was PBMCs. The receptors here all came from a woman between 18 and 29 years old in good health and CMV-seropositive. Each CDR3 is given with its conserved first and last residue. A D gene is named only where the DNA matches it firmly. Rows may omit the clone size; those that give it use once, few, many or a size class.

TRBD1	TRBV10-2	-	TRBJ1-5	CASSSGTGDKNQPQHF	TGCGCCAGCAGCTCTGGGACAGGGGACAAAAATCAGCCCCAGCATTTT
TRBD2	TRBV27	-	TRBJ2-1	CASSPYTGLAGNNEQFF	TGTGCCAGCAGTCCTTATACGGGACTAGCGGGTAACAATGAGCAGTTCTTC
TRBD1	TRBV6-1	-	TRBJ1-1	CASSDRGMNTEAFF	TGTGCCAGCAGCGACAGGGGAATGAACACTGAAGCTTTCTTT
TRBD1	TRBV5-1	-	TRBJ2-7	CASERLTGGTSHEQYF	TGCGCCAGTGAAAGGTTGACAGGGGGTACTTCCCACGAGCAGTACTTC
-	TRBV21-1	-	TRBJ1-2	CASSKAVYGYTF	TGTGCCAGCAGCAAGGCGGTTTATGGCTACACCTTC
TRBD2	TRBV30	-	TRBJ2-3	CAWSVRGRFTDTQYF	TGTGCCTGGAGTGTACGCGGGAGGTTCACAGATACGCAGTATTTT
-	TRBV7-3	-	TRBJ2-1	CASSLTVDTEQFF	TGTGCCAGCAGCTTAACGGTAGATACTGAGCAGTTCTTC
-	TRBV5-6	-	TRBJ2-3	CASSPTGLSTDTQYF	TGTGCCAGCAGCCCCACCGGGTTGAGCACAGATACGCAGTATTTT
TRBD2	TRBV7-3	-	TRBJ2-1	CASRLSGGSRNEQFF	TGTGCCAGCAGACTTAGCGGGGGGAGTAGAAATGAGCAGTTCTTC
-	TRBV25-1	-	TRBJ1-6	CASSPQGTNNSPLHF	TGTGCCAGCAGCCCTCAGGGTACCAATAATTCACCCCTCCACTTT
-	TRBV2	-	TRBJ1-2	CASSRLLGFGGYTF	TGTGCCAGCAGTAGACTATTGGGGTTTGGTGGCTACACCTTC
TRBD1	TRBV11-3	-	TRBJ2-5	CASSRAVRGPQETQYF	TGTGCCAGCAGCAGGGCGGTCAGGGGGCCCCAAGAGACCCAGTACTTC
TRBD2	TRBV30	-	TRBJ2-4	CAWSPGTSGAGAKNIQYF	TGTGCCTGGAGTCCCGGGACTAGCGGAGCGGGGGCCAAAAACATTCAGTACTTC
TRBD2	TRBV5-1	-	TRBJ2-1	CASSLLSGSRNEQFF	TGCGCCAGCAGCCTACTTAGCGGGAGTCGAAATGAGCAGTTCTTC
TRBD1	TRBV19	-	TRBJ2-3	CATVPGQGTDTQYF	TGTGCCACCGTCCCGGGACAGGGAACAGATACGCAGTATTTT
TRBD1	TRBV7-3	-	TRBJ1-1	CASSWDRDTEAFF	TGTGCCAGCAGTTGGGACAGGGACACTGAAGCTTTCTTT
TRBD2	TRBV7-9	-	TRBJ2-2	CASKGLADTGELFF	TGTGCCAGCAAGGGACTAGCGGACACCGGGGAGCTGTTTTTT
TRBD1	TRBV5-6	-	TRBJ2-7	CASRARSGTGDPYEQYF	TGTGCCAGCAGGGCGAGGAGTGGGACAGGGGACCCCTACGAGCAGTACTTC
TRBD1	TRBV6-5	-	TRBJ1-2	CASSYRQGGGYTF	TGTGCCAGCAGTTACCGACAGGGGGGCGGCTACACCTTC
TRBD1	TRBV27	-	TRBJ1-3	CASSVGQGNTIYF	TGTGCCAGCAGTGTAGGACAGGGGAACACCATATATTTT
-	TRBV30	-	TRBJ2-3	CAWSVSRGATQYF	TGTGCCTGGAGTGTAAGTAGGGGTGCCACGCAGTATTTT
-	TRBV6-1	-	TRBJ1-1	CASSDWVGRVNTEAFF	TGTGCCAGCAGTGACTGGGTGGGCAGGGTGAACACTGAAGCTTTCTTT
-	TRBV5-1	-	TRBJ2-7	CASSPGTSNEQYF	TGCGCCAGCAGCCCGGGGACATCCAACGAGCAGTACTTC
-	TRBV14	-	TRBJ1-6	CASSLDSSYNSPLHF	TGTGCCAGCAGCCTGGACAGCTCCTATAATTCACCCCTCCACTTT
-	TRBV10-3	-	TRBJ2-7	CAISESSYEQYF	TGTGCCATCAGTGAGTCTAGCTACGAGCAGTACTTC
TRBD2	TRBV28	-	TRBJ2-2	CASSPPSGRSYTGELFF	TGTGCCAGCAGTCCGCCTAGCGGGAGAAGTTACACCGGGGAGCTGTTTTTT
-	TRBV6-1	-	TRBJ1-1	CASSRYTEAFF	TGTGCCAGCTCGCGGTACACTGAAGCTTTCTTT
TRBD1	TRBV28	-	TRBJ2-1	CASSSGQNNEQFF	TGTGCCAGCAGTTCGGGACAGAACAATGAGCAGTTCTTC
-	TRBV6-1	few	TRBJ2-5	CASSTGQTQYF	TGTGCCAGCAGTACAGGCCAAACCCAGTACTTC
TRBD1	TRBV6-1	-	TRBJ1-6	CASSLEGQGNSPLHF	TGTGCCAGCAGTTTAGAGGGACAGGGAAATTCACCCCTCCACTTT
-	TRBV7-7	once	TRBJ1-1	CASSLQVNTEAFF	TGTGCCAGCAGCTTACAGGTCAACACTGAAGCTTTCTTT
TRBD2	TRBV10-3	-	TRBJ2-1	CAIRTGTSGINEQFF	TGTGCCATCAGAACCGGGACTAGCGGGATCAATGAGCAGTTCTTC
TRBD1	TRBV4-1	-	TRBJ1-5	CASSQAGQGAAAVNQPQHF	TGCGCCAGCAGCCAAGCGGGGCAGGGGGCGGCCGCTGTCAATCAGCCCCAGCATTTT
-	TRBV27	-	TRBJ1-2	CASRSLSLPPNYGYTF	TGTGCCAGCAGGTCCCTCTCACTCCCCCCTAACTATGGCTACACCTTC
-	TRBV27	-	TRBJ2-7	CASSRYEQYF	TGTGCCAGCAGCCGCTACGAGCAGTACTTC
-	TRBV11-3	-	TRBJ1-1	CASSLDVGRVGTEAFF	TGTGCCAGCAGCTTAGACGTCGGCAGGGTCGGCACTGAAGCTTTCTTT
-	TRBV5-1	-	TRBJ2-3	CASSLALDSAGVQYF	TGCGCCAGCAGCTTGGCGCTGGACTCCGCAGGGGTCCAGTATTTT
TRBD1	TRBV4-1	-	TRBJ1-1	CASSQPGQGGETFF	TGCGCCAGCAGCCAACCGGGACAGGGGGGAGAAACTTTCTTT
TRBD1	TRBV11-2	-	TRBJ2-2	CASSLGLGGSLGELFF	TGTGCCAGCAGCTTAGGTTTAGGGGGCTCTCTCGGGGAGCTGTTTTTT
TRBD2	TRBV6-1	-	TRBJ2-1	CASCLLAGEFNEQFF	TGTGCCAGCTGCCTACTAGCGGGAGAATTCAATGAGCAGTTCTTC
TRBD1	TRBV2	few	TRBJ2-7	CASSETGAYEQYF	TGTGCCAGCAGTGAGACAGGGGCCTACGAGCAGTACTTC
-	TRBV29-1	-	TRBJ2-1	CSVLYSNNEQFF	TGCAGCGTCCTATATTCCAACAATGAGCAGTTCTTC
-	TRBV4-1	-	TRBJ1-4	CASSQDPFHEKLFF	TGCGCCAGCAGCCAAGACCCTTTTCATGAAAAACTGTTTTTT
TRBD1	TRBV7-3	once	TRBJ1-2	CASSFPGGRGYTF	TGTGCCAGCAGCTTCCCAGGGGGCAGAGGCTACACCTTC
-	TRBV6-1	-	TRBJ2-7	CASRYLYEQYF	TGTGCCAGCAGGTATCTCTACGAGCAGTACTTC
-	TRBV10-3	-	TRBJ2-2	CAISESSATAGELFF	TGTGCCATCAGTGAGTCCTCCGCAACGGCCGGGGAGCTGTTTTTT
TRBD2	TRBV5-1	-	TRBJ2-5	CASSLREGSGRGRETQYF	TGCGCCAGCAGCCTCCGGGAGGGTAGCGGGAGAGGTAGAGAGACCCAGTACTTC
-	TRBV10-3	-	TRBJ2-7	CAISDGSGYEQYF	TGTGCCATCAGTGATGGGAGTGGCTACGAGCAGTACTTC
TRBD1	TRBV7-9	-	TRBJ1-2	CASSLGGSGTAGSYGYTF	TGTGCCAGCAGCTTAGGGGGTTCGGGGACAGCTGGCTCATATGGCTACACCTTC
-	TRBV27	-	TRBJ2-7	CASHKDTGEQYF	TGTGCCAGCCACAAAGATACAGGGGAGCAGTACTTC
TRBD1	TRBV11-2	-	TRBJ2-5	CASSSITGGPQETQYF	TGTGCCAGCAGCTCGATAACAGGGGGCCCCCAAGAGACCCAGTACTTC
-	TRBV29-1	-	TRBJ1-1	CSGEGANTEAFF	TGCAGTGGGGAAGGGGCGAACACTGAAGCTTTCTTT
-	TRBV7-8	-	TRBJ1-5	CASRTGTAGQPQHF	TGTGCCAGCAGAACTGGAACCGCGGGGCAGCCCCAGCATTTT
-	TRBV23-1	-	TRBJ1-1	CATVTANTEAFF	TGCGCCACCGTAACAGCGAACACTGAAGCTTTCTTT
-	TRBV30	-	TRBJ1-5	CAWSVLAGSNQPQHF	TGTGCCTGGAGTGTCTTGGCAGGGTCCAATCAGCCCCAGCATTTT
-	TRBV27	once	TRBJ1-1	CASVGGLTEAFF	TGTGCCAGCGTTGGGGGCCTCACTGAAGCTTTCTTT
TRBD1	TRBV6-1	-	TRBJ1-2	CASSPDRGGYTF	TGTGCCAGCAGTCCGGACAGGGGCGGCTACACCTTC